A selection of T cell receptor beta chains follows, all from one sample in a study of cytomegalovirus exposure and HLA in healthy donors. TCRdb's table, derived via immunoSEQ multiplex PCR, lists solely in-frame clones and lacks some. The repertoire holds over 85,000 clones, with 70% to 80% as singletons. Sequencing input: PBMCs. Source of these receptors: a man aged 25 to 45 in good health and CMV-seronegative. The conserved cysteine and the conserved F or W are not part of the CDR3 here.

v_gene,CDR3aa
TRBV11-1,ASSLAGTGGVLGQF
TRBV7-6,ASSLWAGGNTEAF
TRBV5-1,ASSLAAGTYNEQF
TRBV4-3,ASSPRGQGIYGYT
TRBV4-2,ASSQTGTGLTNEKLF
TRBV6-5,ASSSTRTRQGREQY
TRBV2,ASSVETGSETQY
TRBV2,ASSDKTKTGGLQETQY
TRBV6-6,ASSYDRPSFNQPQH
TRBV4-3,ASSQETGANTGELF
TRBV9,ASSAGTRAVTGELF
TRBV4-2,ASSQYKSRGYNEQF
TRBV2,ASSPRNYGYT
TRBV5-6,ASSSTPKTGSDWVEY
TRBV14,ASSLWQGAGYT
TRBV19,ASSIYRGPNQPQH
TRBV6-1,ASSEAHRGYGYT
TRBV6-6,ASTIGGGYEQY
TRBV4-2,ASSQDRTDFYEQY
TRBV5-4,ASSLGQGKKIRSYEQY
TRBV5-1,ASSLNAGKQETQY
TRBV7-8,ASSLAPHRQESFSYEQY
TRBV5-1,ASSLGQGSNQPQH
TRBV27,ASSLAGLKNTEAF
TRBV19,ASSIGPGNTEAF
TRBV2,ASSDRPGVGYT
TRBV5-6,ASSRGQGEAF
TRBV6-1,ASSPGQAGNTIY
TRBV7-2,ASSFVDRGQGTQY
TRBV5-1,ASSYLTRAEGFDNEQF
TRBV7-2,ASSAQGAAEAF
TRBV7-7,ASSYPGTGLNQPQH
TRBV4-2,ASSQVHIMGATEAF
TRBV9,ASSVEGRGYNEQF
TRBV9,ASSVALSSYNEQF
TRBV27,ASSSRTSEKYEQY
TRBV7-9,ASSRTEGEAF